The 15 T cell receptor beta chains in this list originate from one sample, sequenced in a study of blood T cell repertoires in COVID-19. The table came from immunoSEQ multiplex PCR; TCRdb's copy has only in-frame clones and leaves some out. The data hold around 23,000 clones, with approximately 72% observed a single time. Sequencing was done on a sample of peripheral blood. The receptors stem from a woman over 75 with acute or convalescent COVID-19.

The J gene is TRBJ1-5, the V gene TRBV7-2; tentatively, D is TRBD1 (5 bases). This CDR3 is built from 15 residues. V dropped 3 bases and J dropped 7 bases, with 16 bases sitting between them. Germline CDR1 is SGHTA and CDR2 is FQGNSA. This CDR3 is CASSFDSGEGQPQHF. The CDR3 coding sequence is TGTGCCAGCAGCTTTGATTCGGGGGAAGGCCAGCCCCAGCATTTT. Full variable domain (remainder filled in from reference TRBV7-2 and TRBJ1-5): GAGVSQSPSNKVTEKGKDVELRCDPISGHTALYWYRQSLGQGLEFLIYFQGNSAPDKSGLPSDRFSAERTGGSVSTLTIQRTQQEDSAVYLCASSFDSGEGQPQHFGDGTRLSIL.

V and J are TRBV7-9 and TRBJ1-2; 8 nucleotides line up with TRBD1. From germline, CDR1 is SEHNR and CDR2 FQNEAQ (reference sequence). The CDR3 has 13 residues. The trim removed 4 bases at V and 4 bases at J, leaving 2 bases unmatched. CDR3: CASSYGQGYGYTF. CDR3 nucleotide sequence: TGTGCCAGCAGCTATGGACAGGGCTATGGCTACACCTTC.

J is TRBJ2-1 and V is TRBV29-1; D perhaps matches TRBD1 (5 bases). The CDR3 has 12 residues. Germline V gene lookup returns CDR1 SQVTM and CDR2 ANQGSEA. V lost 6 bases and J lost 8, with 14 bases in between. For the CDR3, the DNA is TGCAGCGTGAGACCAGGGCGGCATGAGCAGTTCTTC. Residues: CSVRPGRHEQFF.

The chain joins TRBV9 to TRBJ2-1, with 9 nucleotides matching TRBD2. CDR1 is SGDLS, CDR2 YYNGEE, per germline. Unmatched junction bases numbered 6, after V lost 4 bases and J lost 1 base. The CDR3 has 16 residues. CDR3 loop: CASSPRGGGSYNEQFF. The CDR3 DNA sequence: TGTGCCAGCAGCCCTCGCGGGGGGGGTTCCTACAATGAGCAGTTCTTC.

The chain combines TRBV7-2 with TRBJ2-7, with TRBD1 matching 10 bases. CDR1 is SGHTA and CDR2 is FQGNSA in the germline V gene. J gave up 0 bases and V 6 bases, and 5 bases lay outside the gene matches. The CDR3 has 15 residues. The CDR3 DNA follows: TGTGCCAGCAGTACCGACAGGGGGCCCTCCTACGAGCAGTACTTC. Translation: CASSTDRGPSYEQYF. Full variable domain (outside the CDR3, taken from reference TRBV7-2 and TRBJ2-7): GAGVSQSPSNKVTEKGKDVELRCDPISGHTALYWYRQSLGQGLEFLIYFQGNSAPDKSGLPSDRFSAERTGGSVSTLTIQRTQQEDSAVYLCASSTDRGPSYEQYFGPGTRLTVT.

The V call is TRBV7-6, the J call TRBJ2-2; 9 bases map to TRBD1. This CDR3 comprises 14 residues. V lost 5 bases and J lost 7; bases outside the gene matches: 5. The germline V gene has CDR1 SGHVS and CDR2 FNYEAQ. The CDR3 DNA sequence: TGTGCCAGCAGCCCCACAGGGGGCCACGGGGAGCTGTTTTTT. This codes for CASSPTGGHGELFF.

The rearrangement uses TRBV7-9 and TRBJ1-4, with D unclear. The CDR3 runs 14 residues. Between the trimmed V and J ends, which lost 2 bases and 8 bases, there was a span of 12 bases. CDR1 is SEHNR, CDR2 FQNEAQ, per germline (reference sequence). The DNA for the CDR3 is TGTGCCAGCAGCTTACTCTCTTCAGGAGAAAAACTGTTTTTT. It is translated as CASSLLSSGEKLFF. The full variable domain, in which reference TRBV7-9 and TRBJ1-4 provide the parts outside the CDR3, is DTGVSQNPRHKITKRGQNVTFRCDPISEHNRLYWYRQTLGQGPEFLTYFQNEAQLEKSRLLSDRFSAERPKGSFSTLEIQRTEQGDSAMYLCASSLLSSGEKLFFGSGTQLSVL.

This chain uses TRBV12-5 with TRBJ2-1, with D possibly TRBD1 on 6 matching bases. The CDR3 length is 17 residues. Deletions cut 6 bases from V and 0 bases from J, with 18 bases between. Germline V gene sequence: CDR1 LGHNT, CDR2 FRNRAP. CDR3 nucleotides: TGTGCTAGTGGCCCTGGGGGCAGTCAGTTCTCCTACAATGAGCAGTTCTTC. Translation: CASGPGGSQFSYNEQFF.

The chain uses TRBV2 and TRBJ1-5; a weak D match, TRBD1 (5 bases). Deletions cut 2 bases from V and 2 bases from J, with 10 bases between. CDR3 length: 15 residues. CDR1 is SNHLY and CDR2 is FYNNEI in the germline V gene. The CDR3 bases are TGTGCCAGCAGTGAACGGGGGAGGGGCAATCAGCCCCAGCATTTT. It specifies CASSERGRGNQPQHF.

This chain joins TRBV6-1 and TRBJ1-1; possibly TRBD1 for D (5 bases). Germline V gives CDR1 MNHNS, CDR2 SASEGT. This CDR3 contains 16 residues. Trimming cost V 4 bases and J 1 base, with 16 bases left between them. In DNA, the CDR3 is TGTGCCAGCAGTGCCATATGGGGCCAAGGGAACACTGAAGCTTTCTTT. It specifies CASSAIWGQGNTEAFF.

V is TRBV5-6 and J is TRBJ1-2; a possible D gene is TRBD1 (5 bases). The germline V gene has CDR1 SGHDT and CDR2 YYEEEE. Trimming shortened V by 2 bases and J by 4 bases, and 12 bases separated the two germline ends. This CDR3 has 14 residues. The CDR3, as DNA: TGTGCCAGCAGCTTTTTAACCGACAGCTATGGCTACACCTTC. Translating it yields CASSFLTDSYGYTF.

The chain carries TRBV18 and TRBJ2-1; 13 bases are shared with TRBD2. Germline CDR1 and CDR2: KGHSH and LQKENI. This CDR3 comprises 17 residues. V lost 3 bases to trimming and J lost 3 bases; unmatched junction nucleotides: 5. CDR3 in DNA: TGTGCCAGCTCACCGACTAGCGGGGGGCCAATCTACAATGAGCAGTTCTTC. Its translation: CASSPTSGGPIYNEQFF.

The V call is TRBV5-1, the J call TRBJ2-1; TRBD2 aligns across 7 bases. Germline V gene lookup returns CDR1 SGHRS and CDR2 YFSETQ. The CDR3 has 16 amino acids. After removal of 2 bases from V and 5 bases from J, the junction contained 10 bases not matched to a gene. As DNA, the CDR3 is TGCGCCAGCAGCTTAAGGGGCGGGGGAATAAACAATGAGCAGTTCTTC. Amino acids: CASSLRGGGINNEQFF.

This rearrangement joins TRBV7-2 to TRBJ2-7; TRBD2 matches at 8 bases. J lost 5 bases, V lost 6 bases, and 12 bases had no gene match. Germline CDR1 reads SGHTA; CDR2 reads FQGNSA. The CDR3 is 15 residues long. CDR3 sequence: CASSPRGGRSDEQYF. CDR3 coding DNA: TGTGCCAGCAGTCCCCGGGGGGGGAGGTCGGACGAGCAGTACTTC.

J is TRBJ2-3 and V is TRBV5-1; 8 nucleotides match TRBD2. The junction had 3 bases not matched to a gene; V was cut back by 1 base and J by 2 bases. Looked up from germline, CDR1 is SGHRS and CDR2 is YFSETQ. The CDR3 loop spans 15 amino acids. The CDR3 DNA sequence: TGCGCCAGCAGCTTGAGAGCGGGAGTCACAGATACGCAGTATTTT. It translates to CASSLRAGVTDTQYF.